The following is a T cell receptor beta chain sequence with its context. Antigen specificity is unknown. The CDR3 length is 15 residues. J was trimmed by 3 bases and V by 5 bases; bases with no gene match: 7. Looked up from germline, CDR1 is MDHEN and CDR2 is SYDVKM. This sample was taken from a study of T cell repertoires in cytomegalovirus infection. Each CDR3 protein gets one entry after TCRdb re-called the reads with MiXCR. The sample has approximately 990,000 distinct CDR3 sequences, around 30% seen once; the top ten hold roughly an eighth. The chain joins TRBV28 to TRBJ1-1; TRBD1 matches 9 bases. This clonotype was obtained from a human donor in good health (CMV status not recorded). Some clones in this sample may be carry-over from other donors' samples. This sample comprised cultured CD8+ T cells from PBMCs, obtained from culture after CMV antigen stimulation. In DNA form, the CDR3 reads TGTGCCAGCAGTCCGGACAGGGGAATATACACTGAAGCTTTCTTT. Protein product: CASSPDRGIYTEAFF.